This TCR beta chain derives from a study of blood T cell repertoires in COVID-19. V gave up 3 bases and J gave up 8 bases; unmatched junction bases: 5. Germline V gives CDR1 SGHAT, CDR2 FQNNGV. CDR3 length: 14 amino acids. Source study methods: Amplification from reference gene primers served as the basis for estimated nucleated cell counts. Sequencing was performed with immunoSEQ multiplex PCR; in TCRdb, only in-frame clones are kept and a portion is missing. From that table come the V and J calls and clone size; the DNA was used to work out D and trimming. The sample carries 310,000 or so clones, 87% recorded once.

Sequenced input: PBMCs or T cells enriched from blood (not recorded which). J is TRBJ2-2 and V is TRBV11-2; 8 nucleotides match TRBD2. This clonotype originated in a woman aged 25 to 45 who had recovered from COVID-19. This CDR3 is CASSFGGARGELFF. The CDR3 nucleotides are TGTGCCAGCAGCTTCGGGGGGGCCCGAGGGGAGCTGTTTTTT.